Detailed here is one T cell receptor (beta chain). This entry is derived from a study of blood T cell repertoires in COVID-19. On the study more broadly: Samples taken during acute and convalescent COVID-19 were collected in the United States, Italy and Spain. The cDNA or gDNA used as material had been derived from T cells, B-cell-depleted T cells, or PBMCs.

Under the authors' procedure: Estimation of nucleated cell counts relied on the amplification of reference gene primers. Data came from immunoSEQ multiplex PCR; TCRdb stores just in-frame clones and leaves some out. The V and J calls and the clone size are those of that table, but D and trimming were determined from the DNA. The sample shows hundreds of thousands of clones, 65% to 90% of them seen only once. The CDR3 is 14 amino acids. Trimming shortened V by 1 base and J by 0 bases, and 6 bases separated the two germline ends. Germline loops: CDR1 MNHNS, CDR2 SASEGT. The sequenced sample consisted of peripheral blood. This TCR was recovered from a man in his forties or fifties with acute or convalescent COVID-19. The chain carries TRBV6-1 and TRBJ1-2; D remains ambiguous. The CDR3 reads CASSEGPSNYGYTF. The CDR3 coding sequence is TGTGCCAGCAGTGAAGGGCCCTCTAACTATGGCTACACCTTC.